This entry concerns a single T cell receptor (beta chain). Its antigen is undetermined. Trimming cost V 8 bases and J 3 bases; bases outside gene matches: 11. The CDR3 has 16 residues. Germline CDR1 and CDR2: LNHDA and SQIVND (reference sequence). This sample is drawn from a study of cytomegalovirus exposure and HLA in healthy donors. Study conclusions and caveats: In most subjects, TCR beta sequences reportedly gave accurate predictions of HLA-A and HLA-B alleles.

Primers included in the PCR were 60 Vbeta and 13 Jbeta primers. Generated by immunoSEQ multiplex PCR, the TCRdb table keeps only in-frame clones and is missing some. The table lists around 170,000 clones, 84% of them singletons. This TCR came from a woman aged 45-65 years in good health and CMV-seropositive. The chain combines TRBV19 with TRBJ1-5; 9 bases agree with TRBD1. Sequenced: PBMCs. For the CDR3, the DNA is TGTGCCAGTCAACCAATGGACAGGGGCGACAATCAGCCCCAGCATTTT. It translates to CASQPMDRGDNQPQHF.